This T cell receptor beta chain came from a study of blood T cells in healthy people across ages. The sample, about 10 milliliters of peripheral blood, was drawn from each donor. The CDR3 spans 14 residues. CDR1 and CDR2 from the germline V gene are SGHRS and YFSETQ. V gave up 5 bases and J gave up 3 bases; unmatched junction bases: 7. Through a sample-barcoded 5' primer and a J-beta primer mix, a second PCR was run for roughly 6 to 11 cycles. TCRdb passed the 5' RACE reads through MiXCR, listing each CDR3 protein once. This table holds about 290,000 distinct CDR3 sequences, 27% found once. Input material: blood. The chain has TRBV5-1 and TRBJ1-2; 7 nucleotides line up with TRBD1. The source of this sequence is a woman in her sixties or seventies in good health. In DNA form, the CDR3 reads TGCGCCAGCAGTTCCCACAGGGGCGACTATGGCTACACCTTC. Translation: CASSSHRGDYGYTF.